One sample yielded the 4 T cell receptor beta chains listed below, sequenced in a study of blood T cells in healthy people across ages. Together with a sample-barcoded 5' primer, a J-beta primer mix was included in a second PCR lasting 7 to 11 cycles. In TCRdb, the 5' RACE reads were re-called with MiXCR into one record per CDR3 protein. The profile shows approximately 820,000 distinct CDR3 sequences, around two fifths of them singletons. Sample: blood. These receptor sequences come from a man between 60 and 70 years old in good health.

The chain links TRBV7-2 to TRBJ1-5; D call uncertain. Germline V lookup: CDR1 SGHTA, CDR2 FQGNSA. V dropped 2 bases and J dropped 7 bases, with 12 bases sitting between them. The CDR3 is 14 amino acids. The CDR3, as DNA: TGTGCCAGCAGCTTATCGGGAAGAGGACAGCCCCAGCATTTT. Translated: CASSLSGRGQPQHF. Based on the CDR3 plus reference TRBV7-2 and TRBJ1-5, the full variable domain is GAGVSQSPSNKVTEKGKDVELRCDPISGHTALYWYRQSLGQGLEFLIYFQGNSAPDKSGLPSDRFSAERTGGSVSTLTIQRTQQEDSAVYLCASSLSGRGQPQHFGDGTRLSIL.

The DNA for the CDR3 is TGTGCCAGCAGCCCTGAGGGTGGGGGAAAACTGTTTTTT. Translated: CASSPEGGGKLFF. J is TRBJ1-4 and V is TRBV7-9; D may be TRBD1 (5 bases). Between the trimmed V and J ends, which lost 5 bases and 10 bases, there was a span of 14 bases. The CDR3 length is 13 residues. Germline lookup yields CDR1 SEHNR and CDR2 FQNEAQ (reference sequence).

This clonotype showed up just once. The CDR3 bases are TGTGCCATCAGTGCCAATGGCCTAGCGGGGGGCACCGGGGAGCTGTTTTTT. Translation: CAISANGLAGGTGELFF. The chain joins TRBV10-3 to TRBJ2-2, with 11 bases matching TRBD2. The V segment lost 4 bases and the J segment 4 bases; nucleotides outside the gene matches: 8. There are 17 residues in the CDR3. Germline lookup yields CDR1 ENHRY and CDR2 SYGVKD.

V and J are TRBV5-1 and TRBJ2-4, with D unclear. The J call could be wrong; TRBJ2-7 is a better fit for the DNA end. The CDR3 is 11 amino acids. Germline V CDR1 and CDR2: SGHRS, YFSETQ. The CDR3 loop is CASSGFNEQYF. DNA for the CDR3: TGCGCCAGCAGCGGGTTTAACGAGCAGTACTTC.